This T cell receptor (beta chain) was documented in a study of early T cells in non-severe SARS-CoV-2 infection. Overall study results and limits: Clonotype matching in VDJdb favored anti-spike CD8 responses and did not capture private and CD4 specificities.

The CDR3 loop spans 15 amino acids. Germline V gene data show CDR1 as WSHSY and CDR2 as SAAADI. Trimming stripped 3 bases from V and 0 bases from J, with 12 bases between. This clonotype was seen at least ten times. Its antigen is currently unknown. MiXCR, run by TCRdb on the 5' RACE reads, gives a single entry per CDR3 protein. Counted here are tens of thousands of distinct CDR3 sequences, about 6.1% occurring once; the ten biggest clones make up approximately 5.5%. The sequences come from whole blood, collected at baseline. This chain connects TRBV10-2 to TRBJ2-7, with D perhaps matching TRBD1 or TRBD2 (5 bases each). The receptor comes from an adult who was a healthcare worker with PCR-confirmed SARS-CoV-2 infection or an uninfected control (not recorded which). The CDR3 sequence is CASSDLGTNSYEQYF. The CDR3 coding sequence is TGCGCCAGCAGTGATCTCGGGACGAACTCCTACGAGCAGTACTTC.